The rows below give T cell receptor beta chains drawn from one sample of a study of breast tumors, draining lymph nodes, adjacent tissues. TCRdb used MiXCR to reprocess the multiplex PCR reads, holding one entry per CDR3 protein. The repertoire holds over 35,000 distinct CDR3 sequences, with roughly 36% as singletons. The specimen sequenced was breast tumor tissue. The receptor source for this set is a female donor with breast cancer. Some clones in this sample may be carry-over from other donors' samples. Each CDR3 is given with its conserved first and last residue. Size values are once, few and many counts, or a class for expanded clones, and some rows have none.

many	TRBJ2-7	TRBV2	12	CASSGLGTEQYF
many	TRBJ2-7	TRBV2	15	CASSGSEASDPREYF
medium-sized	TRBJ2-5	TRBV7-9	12	CASSLVGGTQYF
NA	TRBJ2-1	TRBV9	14	CASSVRQGHNKQFF
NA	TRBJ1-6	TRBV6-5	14	CASSYRTGRVPLHF
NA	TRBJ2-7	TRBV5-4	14	CASSLASSNYEQYF
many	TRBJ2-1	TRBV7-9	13	CASSSGLYNEQFF
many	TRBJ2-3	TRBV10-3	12	CAISLRGDTQYF
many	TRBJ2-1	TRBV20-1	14	CSAFRASGDNEQFF
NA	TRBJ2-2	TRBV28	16	CASKVRGRRNTGELFF
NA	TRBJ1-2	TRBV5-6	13	CASTRTGPSGYTF
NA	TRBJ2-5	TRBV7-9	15	CASSLGTGGRETQYF
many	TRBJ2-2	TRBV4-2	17	CASSQQTSGTNTGELFF
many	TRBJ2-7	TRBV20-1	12	CSARGVGYEQYF
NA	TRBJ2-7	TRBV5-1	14	CASRGGQGSDEQYF
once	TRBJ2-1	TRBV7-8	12	CASSFGGDEQFF
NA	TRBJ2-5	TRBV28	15	CASSSPNRVEETQYF
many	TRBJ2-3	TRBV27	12	CASSPRTDTQYF
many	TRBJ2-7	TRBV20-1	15	CSANFPTVGGREQYF
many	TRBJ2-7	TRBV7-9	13	CASSRQGGYEQYF
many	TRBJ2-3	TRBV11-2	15	CASSLSGDAGDTQYF
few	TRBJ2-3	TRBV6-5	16	CASRRPDREVTDTQYF
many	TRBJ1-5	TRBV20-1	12	CSARNSGQPQHF
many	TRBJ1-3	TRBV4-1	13	CASSLWGGNTIYF
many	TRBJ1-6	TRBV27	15	CASSLYRGRDSPLHF
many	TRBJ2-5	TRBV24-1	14	CATSGGTAQETQYF
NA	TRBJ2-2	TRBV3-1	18	CASSSFWTLRDHTGELFF
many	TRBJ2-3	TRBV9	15	CASSIYGDSTDTQYF
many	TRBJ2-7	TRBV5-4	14	CASSLGRVGYEQYF
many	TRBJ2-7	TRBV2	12	CASKRESNEQYF
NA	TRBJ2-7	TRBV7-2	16	CASSQGTSGSSYEQYF
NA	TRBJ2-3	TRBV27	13	CASRGQGTDTQYF
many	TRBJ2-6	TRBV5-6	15	CASSFKVSGANVLTF
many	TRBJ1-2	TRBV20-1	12	CSAEGGENGYTF
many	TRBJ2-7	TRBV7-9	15	CASSFTGGTPYEQYF